What follows are 28 T cell receptor beta chains derived from one specimen sequenced in a study of blood T cells in healthy people across ages. Alongside a J-beta primer mix, a sample-barcoded 5' primer served in a second PCR lasting about 7 to 12 cycles. One entry per CDR3 protein results from TCRdb running MiXCR on the 5' RACE reads. The sample gives 1.5 million to 2 million distinct CDR3 sequences, around 40% of which show up once; approximately 22% is in the top ten. The sequencing input was blood. These receptors came from a human donor in good health.

This clonotype was seen more than once but under ten times. The rearrangement joins TRBV20-1 to TRBJ2-1, with D perhaps TRBD1 or TRBD2 (5 bases each). V lost 3 bases, J lost 7 bases, and 13 bases lay in between. Germline values: CDR1 DFQATT, CDR2 SNEGSKA (reference sequence). The CDR3 totals 13 residues. Written as DNA, the CDR3 is TGCAGTGCTAGGGGGACCACTGGGAATGAGCAGTTCTTC. Its translation: CSARGTTGNEQFF.

This clonotype was found a few times. A read error may account for a junction end that differs from germline. The chain combines TRBV4-2 with TRBJ2-7; a weak D match, TRBD2 (5 bases). In germline, CDR1 is LGHNA, CDR2 YNFKEQ. The CDR3 spans 16 residues. As DNA, the CDR3 is TGTGCCAGCAGCCAAGAGTTTGAGGGCGTAGTATACGGGCAGTACTTC. This translates into CASSQEFEGVVYGQYF.

Written as DNA, the CDR3 is TGTGCCAGCAGCTTAGAGGGGTACTGGACAGATACGCAGTATTTT. It encodes CASSLEGYWTDTQYF. The V and J genes are TRBV7-8 and TRBJ2-3; TRBD1 might be the D (5 bases). The V gene's germline CDR1 is SGHVS and CDR2 FQNEAQ. This CDR3 has 15 residues. Trimming left V 1 base short and J 3 bases short, with 11 bases between.

This clonotype was recorded a few times. The chain uses TRBV20-1 and TRBJ2-7; D unclear. The DNA end favors TRBJ2-5, so the J call may be wrong. The V gene's germline CDR1 is DFQATT and CDR2 SNEGSKA (reference sequence). The CDR3 is made up of 16 amino acids. The CDR3: CSARDLPWASYGTQYF. The CDR3 bases are TGCAGTGCTAGAGATCTGCCGTGGGCTAGTTATGGGACCCAGTACTTC.

This clonotype occurred a few times. This sequence joins TRBV2 and TRBJ2-7; no definite D call. CDR3 length: 14 amino acids. The ends were cut back, 3 bases at V and 3 bases at J, with 12 bases in the middle. Germline CDR1 and CDR2: SNHLY and FYNNEI. DNA for the CDR3: TGTGCCAGCAGTGAGTTTGGCAGGCTCTACGAGCAGTACTTC. Protein sequence: CASSEFGRLYEQYF. The entire variable domain, with the rest obtained from reference TRBV2 and TRBJ2-7, is as follows: EPEVTQTPSHQVTQMGQEVILRCVPISNHLYFYWYRQILGQKVEFLVSFYNNEISEKSEIFDDQFSVERPDGSNFTLKIRSTKLEDSAMYFCASSEFGRLYEQYFGPGTRLTVT.

This clonotype has a handful of counts. The chain couples TRBV20-1 to TRBJ1-1; D is unclear. CDR1 and CDR2 from the germline V gene are DFQATT and SNEGSKA (reference sequence). Trimming removed 5 bases from V and 2 bases from J, with 12 bases in between. The CDR3 covers 13 residues. The CDR3 spells CSAFTMENTEAFF. The CDR3 DNA sequence: TGCAGTGCTTTCACGATGGAAAACACTGAAGCTTTCTTT.

This clonotype appeared many times. The J gene is TRBJ1-1, the V gene TRBV5-1; maybe TRBD1 (6 bases). The CDR3 consists of 14 residues. Trimming stripped 4 bases from V and 5 bases from J, with 15 bases between. Germline V lookup: CDR1 SGHRS, CDR2 YFSETQ. The CDR3 DNA reads TGCGCCAGCAGCCTACAGGGCGTTGGGACTGAAGCTTTCTTT. Protein sequence: CASSLQGVGTEAFF.

The V call is TRBV4-3, the J call TRBJ2-5, with 9 bases identical to TRBD1. V shed 5 bases and J 4 bases; nucleotides not matched to a gene: 14. The length of the CDR3 is 17 residues. Germline CDR1 LGHNA, CDR2 YSLEER. CDR3 in amino acids: CASSKNRGLVARETQYF. CDR3 in DNA: TGCGCCAGCAGCAAGAACAGGGGGCTAGTAGCGAGAGAGACCCAGTACTTC.

This chain connects TRBV29-1 to TRBJ1-1; no clear D. The CDR3 covers 13 residues. Trimming removed 2 bases from V and 5 bases from J, with 12 bases in between. The germline V gene has CDR1 SQVTM and CDR2 ANQGSEA. In DNA, the CDR3 is TGCAGCGTTGAACGTAATGGGCGGACTGAAGCTTTCTTT. Its translation: CSVERNGRTEAFF.

This clonotype was detected only a few times. The V gene is TRBV12-3 or TRBV12-4, the J gene TRBJ1-1, with 9 bases matching TRBD1. V was pared by 5 bases and J by 3 bases, with 7 bases of the junction left unmatched. The CDR3 covers 15 residues. DNA of the CDR3: TGTGCCAGCAGTCCTGGACAGGGGCGTGACACTGAAGCTTTCTTT. This codes for CASSPGQGRDTEAFF.

The sample holds a few counts of this clonotype. This chain connects TRBV29-1 to TRBJ2-5; 7 bases map to TRBD1. V shed 5 bases, J shed 4 bases, and the junction held 10 bases outside the gene matches. Germline CDR1 SQVTM, CDR2 ANQGSEA. This CDR3 has 14 amino acids. This CDR3 reads CSVFEGGGGETQYF. CDR3 DNA sequence: TGCAGCGTTTTTGAAGGGGGCGGCGGAGAGACCCAGTACTTC.

This clonotype was observed a few times. The V call is TRBV7-2, the J call TRBJ2-7, with 12 bases matching TRBD2. Germline assignment: CDR1 SGHTA and CDR2 FQGNSA. The CDR3 length is 14 residues. The trim removed 3 bases at V and 6 bases at J, leaving 3 bases unmatched. In DNA, the CDR3 is TGTGCCAGCAGCTTCACTAGCGGGGGGCGCGAGCAGTACTTC. Its protein product is CASSFTSGGREQYF.

In DNA form, the CDR3 reads TGTGCCAGCAGTTCGGACACCCACCGGCAGCCCCAGCATTTT. It codes for CASSSDTHRQPQHF. This chain connects TRBV28 to TRBJ1-5; maybe TRBD1 (5 bases). Germline V CDR1 and CDR2: MDHEN, SYDVKM. This CDR3 region has 14 residues. V lost 4 bases, J lost 7 bases, and 14 bases lay in between.

In its sample, this clonotype was seen a few times. The J gene is TRBJ2-5, the V gene TRBV7-2; 11 nucleotides align to TRBD1. Germline trimming cut 3 bases from V and 5 bases from J; bases unmatched to any gene: 5. Germline loops: CDR1 SGHTA, CDR2 FQGNSA. CDR3 size: 15 residues. CDR3 coding DNA: TGTGCCAGCAGCTTGGACAGGGGGCGATGGGAGACCCAGTACTTC. As protein: CASSLDRGRWETQYF.

This rearrangement joins TRBV20-1 to TRBJ2-7; 7 positions agree with TRBD1. Germline V gene sequence: CDR1 DFQATT, CDR2 SNEGSKA (reference sequence). The CDR3 spans 15 residues. Germline trimming cut 0 bases from V and 6 bases from J; bases unmatched to any gene: 11. The CDR3 DNA follows: TGCAGTGCTAGAGATTACCGCGACAGGGTGGCCGAGCAGTACTTC. Translation: CSARDYRDRVAEQYF.

Here the CDR3 DNA reads TGTGCCAGCAGTTTCGGATTCGGCAATCAGCCCCAGCATTTT. The encoded protein is CASSFGFGNQPQHF. The chain combines TRBV12-3 or TRBV12-4 with TRBJ1-5; unclear D gene. The CDR3 is 14 amino acids. V dropped 3 bases and J dropped 2 bases, with 8 bases sitting between them.

V is TRBV5-1 and J is TRBJ1-1; 8 bases agree with TRBD1. Germline V CDR1 and CDR2: SGHRS, YFSETQ. This CDR3 has 14 residues. Germline trimming cut 7 bases from V and 1 base from J; bases unmatched to any gene: 6. Written as DNA, the CDR3 is TGCGCCAGCGGGCCCGGACAGGGGAACACTGAAGCTTTCTTT. It translates to CASGPGQGNTEAFF.

In its sample, this clonotype was seen a few times. The J gene is TRBJ1-2, the V gene TRBV6-5; 7 positions agree with TRBD1. Trimming at V came to 8 bases and at J to 4 bases, leaving 7 bases not matched to a gene. CDR1 is MNHEY, CDR2 SVGAGI, per germline. The length of the CDR3 is 13 residues. CDR3 sequence: CASCRGLSYGYTF. Written as DNA, the CDR3 is TGTGCCAGCTGTAGGGGGCTGAGCTATGGCTACACCTTC.

The table lists this clonotype with a few counts. V gene TRBV24-1 combines with J gene TRBJ2-5; D gene ambiguous. The CDR3 loop spans 12 amino acids. Trimming left V 5 bases short and J 8 bases short, with 11 bases between. CDR1 is KGHDR and CDR2 is SFDVKD in the germline V gene. The CDR3, as DNA: TGTGCCACCAGTGGGATGGGCCGTACCCAGTACTTC. This encodes CATSGMGRTQYF.

This clonotype was recorded a few times. The chain combines TRBV12-3 or TRBV12-4 with TRBJ2-7, with D perhaps TRBD2 (6 bases). The CDR3 has 15 amino acids. Trimming shortened V by 6 bases and J by 3 bases, and 18 bases separated the two germline ends. CDR3 residues: CASSETSGVFYEQYF. CDR3 in DNA: TGTGCCAGCAGCGAGACTAGTGGGGTATTCTACGAGCAGTACTTC.

J is TRBJ2-7 and V is TRBV12-3 or TRBV12-4; D possibly corresponds to TRBD1 (5 bases). Trimming cost V 5 bases and J 1 base, with 12 bases left between them. The CDR3 loop spans 14 amino acids. This chain's CDR3 is CASSIQGVSYEQYF. The CDR3 region has the DNA TGTGCCAGCAGTATTCAAGGGGTGTCCTACGAGCAGTACTTC.

This chain connects TRBV7-3 to TRBJ1-2; 7 positions match TRBD1. CDR3 length: 15 amino acids. Per the germline V gene, CDR1 is SGHTA and CDR2 is FQGTGA. J gave up 4 bases and V 5 bases, and 10 bases lay outside the gene matches. CDR3 region: CASSTRDRRIYGYTF. The CDR3 DNA reads as TGTGCCAGCAGCACTCGGGACAGAAGGATCTATGGCTACACCTTC.

The chain couples TRBV10-3 to TRBJ2-3; D tentatively fits TRBD1 or TRBD2 (5 bases each). Germline loops: CDR1 ENHRY, CDR2 SYGVKD. The ends were cut back, 1 base at V and 1 base at J, with 9 bases in the middle. This CDR3 is built from 15 residues. The CDR3 loop reads CAISELGRGTDTQYF. The DNA for the CDR3 is TGTGCCATCAGTGAGTTGGGACGGGGCACAGATACGCAGTATTTT.

The sample holds a few counts of this clonotype. The rearrangement uses TRBV5-1 and TRBJ1-1; D gene ambiguous. Trimming removed 1 base from V and 4 bases from J, with 11 bases in between. Germline V gives CDR1 SGHRS, CDR2 YFSETQ. This CDR3 spans 14 amino acids. The CDR3 DNA reads TGCGCCAGCAGCTTGAACGGGCAAACCACTGAAGCTTTCTTT. Translated, it gives CASSLNGQTTEAFF. Full variable domain (missing parts from reference TRBV5-1 and TRBJ1-1): KAGVTQTPRYLIKTRGQQVTLSCSPISGHRSVSWYQQTPGQGLQFLFEYFSETQRNKGNFPGRFSGRQFSNSRSEMNVSTLELGDSALYLCASSLNGQTTEAFFGQGTRLTVV.

The rearrangement uses TRBV13 and TRBJ2-1, with D perhaps matching TRBD2 (5 bases). Germline CDR1 reads PRHDT; CDR2 reads FYEKMQ (reference sequence). The CDR3 length is 15 residues. Between the trimmed V and J ends, which lost 0 bases and 7 bases, there was a span of 13 bases. The CDR3 DNA follows: TGTGCCAGCAGCTTAGGGGAAGGGAGACCGAATGAGCAGTTCTTC. This codes for CASSLGEGRPNEQFF.

The J gene is TRBJ2-2, the V gene TRBV6-6; 8 bases match TRBD1. Germline V gene lookup returns CDR1 MNHNY and CDR2 SVGAGI (reference sequence). The CDR3 loop spans 14 amino acids. The junction had 10 bases not matched to a gene; V was cut back by 11 bases and J by 5 bases. In nucleotides, the CDR3 is TGTGCCGGCAATCAGGGGGCAGGGACCGGGGAGCTGTTTTTT. The encoded protein is CAGNQGAGTGELFF.

This clonotype appeared a few times. This rearrangement joins TRBV11-2 to TRBJ1-2; D is unresolved. The germline V gene encodes CDR1 SGHAT and CDR2 FQNNGV. With 1 base removed from V and 2 bases from J, the gap between germline ends came to 8 bases. The CDR3 has 14 amino acids. The CDR3 is CASSLGMGNYGYTF. CDR3 nucleotides: TGTGCCAGCAGCTTAGGAATGGGGAACTATGGCTACACCTTC.

V is TRBV27 and J is TRBJ2-5; 12 nucleotides align to TRBD1. With 1 base clipped from V and 3 bases from J, the junction kept 3 bases outside the gene matches. Germline CDR1 and CDR2: MNHEY and SMNVEV (reference sequence). The length of the CDR3 is 16 residues. CDR3 DNA: TGTGCCAGCAGTTTATTAGGGACAGGGGGCAAAGAGACCCAGTACTTC. Translating it yields CASSLLGTGGKETQYF.